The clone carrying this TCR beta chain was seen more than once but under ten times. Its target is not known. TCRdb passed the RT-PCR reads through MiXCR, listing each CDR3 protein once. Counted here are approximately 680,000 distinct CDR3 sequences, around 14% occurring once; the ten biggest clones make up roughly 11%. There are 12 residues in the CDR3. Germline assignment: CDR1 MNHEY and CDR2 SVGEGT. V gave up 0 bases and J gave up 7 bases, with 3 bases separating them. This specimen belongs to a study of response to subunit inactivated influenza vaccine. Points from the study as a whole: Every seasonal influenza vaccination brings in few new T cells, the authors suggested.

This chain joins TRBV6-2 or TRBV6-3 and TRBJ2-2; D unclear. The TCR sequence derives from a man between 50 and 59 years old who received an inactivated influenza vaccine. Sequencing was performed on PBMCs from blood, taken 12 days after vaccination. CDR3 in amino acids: CASSYSIGELFF. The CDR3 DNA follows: TGTGCCAGCAGTTACTCTATCGGGGAGCTGTTTTTT.